The clone carrying this TCR beta chain showed up just once. The target antigen is unknown. The data were obtained in a study of shared clonotypes between healthy human individuals. Across the study: The donor pool was made up of a couple of women and three men aged 18 to 49. Study findings and constraints: When compared with the clonotypes that were shared by all four sorted-subset donors, the non-shared clonotypes turned out to have lower generation probabilities.

Germline CDR1 reads SGHAT; CDR2 reads FQNNGV. This CDR3 is 16 amino acids long. V lost 5 bases and J lost 1, with 17 bases in between. Libraries were prepared by immunoSEQ multiplex PCR; TCRdb keeps only in-frame clonotypes and omits some of them. The repertoire holds some 2.1 million clones, 85% to 95% seen once, with 0.1% to 0.15% in the top ten. Material for sequencing was naive CD4+ T cells sorted from blood. The subset here: CD45RA+ positively selected. The chain recombines TRBV11-2 with TRBJ2-5; D is possibly TRBD2 (7 bases). The receptor was derived from a man between 18 and 29 years old in good health. The CDR3 coding sequence is TGTGCCAGCAGCCCCCGTGGGGGAGGGGGCCAAGAGACCCAGTACTTC. This sequence encodes CASSPRGGGGQETQYF.